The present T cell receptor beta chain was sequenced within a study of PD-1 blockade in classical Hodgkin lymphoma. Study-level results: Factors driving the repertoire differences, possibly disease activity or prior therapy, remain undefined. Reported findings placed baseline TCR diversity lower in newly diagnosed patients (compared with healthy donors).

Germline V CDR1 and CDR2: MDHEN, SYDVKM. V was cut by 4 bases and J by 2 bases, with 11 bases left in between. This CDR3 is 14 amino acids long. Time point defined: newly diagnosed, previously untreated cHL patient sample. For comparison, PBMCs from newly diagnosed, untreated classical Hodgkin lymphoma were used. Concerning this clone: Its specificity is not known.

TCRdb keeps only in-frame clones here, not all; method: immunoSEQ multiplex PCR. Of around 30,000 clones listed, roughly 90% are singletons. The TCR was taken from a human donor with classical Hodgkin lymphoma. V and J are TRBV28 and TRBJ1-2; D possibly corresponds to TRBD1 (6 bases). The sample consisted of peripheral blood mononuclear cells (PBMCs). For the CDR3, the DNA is TGTGCCAGCAGTTCCCCAGGACAGAACTATGGCTACACCTTC. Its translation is CASSSPGQNYGYTF.